The entry that follows covers one TCR beta chain sequence. Its antigen is still unknown. The data are from a study of somatic mutations in cytotoxic T cells in rheumatoid arthritis. V lost 3 bases and J lost 7, with 12 bases in between. This CDR3 region has 13 residues. Germline V CDR1 and CDR2: LNHDA, SQIVND (reference sequence). Study-wide findings and caveats: Levels of CD8+ T-cell clonality in rheumatoid arthritis patients were statistically indistinguishable from those seen in age-matched healthy controls, with no significant difference.

Clones were read by immunoSEQ multiplex PCR, and TCRdb kept only the in-frame ones, dropping some. The sample comprises tens of thousands of clones, approximately 85% of which are singletons, and 7.5% to 9.5% rests with the top ten. The TCR originated in an adult with rheumatoid arthritis. The rearrangement joins TRBV19 to TRBJ1-1; no clear D. The sequenced material came from CD8+ T cells sorted from blood. The CDR3 sequence: CASSIGSLFEAFF. The CDR3 bases are TGTGCCAGTAGTATTGGATCCCTTTTTGAAGCTTTCTTT. Full variable domain (outside the CDR3, taken from reference TRBV19 and TRBJ1-1): DGGITQSPKYLFRKEGQNVTLSCEQNLNHDAMYWYRQDPGQGLRLIYYSQIVNDFQKGDIAEGYSVSREKKESFPLTVTSAQKNPTAFYLCASSIGSLFEAFFGQGTRLTVV.